This TCR beta chain was found in a study of identical twins. TCRdb fed the 5' RACE reads into MiXCR, producing one record per CDR3 protein. This sample carries 500,000 to 700,000 distinct CDR3 sequences, roughly 6.6% of them seen once, and the ten largest clones take roughly 1.6%. This CDR3 has 17 amino acids. Germline values: CDR1 SGHVS, CDR2 FQNEAQ. V lost 10 bases, J lost 7 bases, and 20 bases stayed unmatched. These data were also filed under a second study, of yellow fever vaccine responses in identical twins.

The receptor was isolated from a woman under 30 in good health. The chain couples TRBV7-8 to TRBJ2-1; 9 nucleotides agree with TRBD2. What was sequenced was PBMCs. The CDR3 DNA follows: TGTGCCATCAGACTCCGGGTCCTAGCGGGGTTTAAAAATGAGCAGTTCTTC. Translating it yields CAIRLRVLAGFKNEQFF.